This paragraph covers one T cell receptor (beta chain) sequence. The protocol was immunoSEQ multiplex PCR, while the TCRdb copy is restricted to in-frame clones and leaves out a portion. This sample has around 2,000,000 clones, with around 95% found just once. A split of CD4+ cells into CD45RA+ naive and CD45RA-negative memory subsets was performed. This specimen belongs to a study of shared clonotypes between healthy human individuals. CDR3 length: 15 amino acids. V trimming: 5 bases; J trimming: 6 bases; junction bases outside the gene matches: 12. CDR1 is MDHEN and CDR2 is SYDVKM in the germline V gene.

The sequence was obtained from a man younger than 35 in good health. The sample comprised naive CD4+ T cells sorted from blood. As to subset: CD45RA+ positively selected. This rearrangement joins TRBV28 to TRBJ1-1; 7 positions match TRBD1. The CDR3 region is CASSKDRVRFAEAFF. The CDR3 DNA reads as TGTGCCAGCAGTAAAGACAGGGTAAGATTCGCTGAAGCTTTCTTT.